Sequencing of this TCR beta chain was carried out in a study of beta chain features in type 1 diabetes. Background on the study: No age, gender or cell yield differences were seen between patients and healthy donors.

TCRB transcripts that were expressed got sequenced, as all of the isolated RNA had been reverse transcribed. Profiling relied on immunoSEQ multiplex PCR, and the TCRdb table lists in-frame clones only, not all of them. This repertoire shows 810,000 or so clones, roughly 17% found once; its top ten account for around 0.02%. CDR1 is SGHTA, CDR2 FQGNSA, per germline. CDR3 size: 16 residues. V dropped 7 bases and J dropped 9; count of bases not matched to a gene: 12. As concerns this clone: The antigen is undetermined.

General study findings and limits: TCRB rearrangement may or may not be influenced by HLA type; here this remained unresolved. Among type 1 diabetes patients, VDJ junctions had fewer insertions and more deletions.

The chain carries TRBV7-2 and TRBJ2-1; 13 nucleotides align to TRBD2. The sequenced sample was naive CD4+ T cells from blood. This receptor was obtained from a woman between 18 and 30 years old in good health. The CDR3 sequence is CASKLAGGPGLSEQFF. DNA for the CDR3: TGTGCCAGCAAACTAGCGGGAGGGCCCGGTTTGAGTGAGCAGTTCTTC.